These 19 T cell receptor beta chains were sequenced from one sample in a study of Ad26.COV2.S vaccination and SARS-CoV-2 variants. Treatment meaning: some 20 received Ad26.COV2.S at low or high dose, single or two shots; 5 received placebo; per-sample allocation not given. Sampling was performed 63 days after the first vaccine or placebo injection. The table came from immunoSEQ multiplex PCR; TCRdb's copy has only in-frame clones and leaves some out. The table lists just under 250,000 clones, roughly 90% of them singletons. The sequences come from peripheral blood, collected in a trial of Ad26.COV2.S vaccine versus placebo. The receptor source for this set is a person aged 18-65 years who received the Ad26.COV2.S COVID-19 vaccine or a placebo.

The rearrangement links TRBV7-8 to TRBJ2-7, with D perhaps given as TRBD1 or TRBD2 (5 bases each). V lost 5 bases to trimming and J lost 4 bases, with 9 bases between them. Germline V CDR1 and CDR2: SGHVS, FQNEAQ. CDR3 length equals 12 residues. CDR3 residues: CASSQGRYEQYF. The CDR3 DNA is TGTGCCAGCAGCCAGGGACGGTACGAGCAGTACTTC.

The gene calls are TRBV5-1 and TRBJ1-4, with D possibly being TRBD1 (6 bases). The CDR3 extends over 15 amino acids. CDR1 SGHRS and CDR2 YFSETQ come from the germline V gene. V was pared by 0 bases and J by 7 bases, with 13 bases between. CDR3 coding DNA: TGCGCCAGCAGCTTGGCGGGGGGCGAGGGTGAAAAACTGTTTTTT. Its protein is CASSLAGGEGEKLFF.

V and J are TRBV9 and TRBJ2-7; 8 positions match TRBD2. CDR3 length: 15 amino acids. Germline values: CDR1 SGDLS, CDR2 YYNGEE. With 2 bases clipped from V and 3 bases from J, the junction kept 7 bases outside the gene matches. CDR3 coding DNA: TGTGCCAGCAGCGTCGGGACTAGAGCGGTCTACGAGCAGTACTTC. This gives the protein CASSVGTRAVYEQYF. The variable domain in full, with the rest retrieved from reference TRBV9 and TRBJ2-7, is DSGVTQTPKHLITATGQRVTLRCSPRSGDLSVYWYQQSLDQGLQFLIQYYNGEERAKGNILERFSAQQFPDLHSELNLSSLELGDSALYFCASSVGTRAVYEQYFGPGTRLTVT.

The chain is built from TRBV24-1 and TRBJ2-3, with no clear D. V was cut by 2 bases and J by 4 bases, with 15 bases left in between. This CDR3 contains 16 residues. CDR1 is KGHDR, CDR2 SFDVKD, per germline. The CDR3 sequence is CATSDSEVSWADTQYF. The CDR3 bases are TGTGCCACCAGTGATTCTGAGGTTTCTTGGGCAGATACGCAGTATTTT.

The chain employs TRBV19 and TRBJ2-7, with 7 bases identical to TRBD1. V was pared by 2 bases and J by 0 bases, with 4 bases of the junction left unmatched. This CDR3 comprises 15 residues. CDR1 is LNHDA and CDR2 is SQIVND in the germline V gene (reference sequence). The CDR3 DNA is TGTGCCAGTAGTATACTTGGGGACAGCTCCTACGAGCAGTACTTC. Translated, it gives CASSILGDSSYEQYF.

The V and J genes are TRBV28 and TRBJ1-1; the D gene is possibly TRBD1 (5 bases). This CDR3 is 14 amino acids long. Trimming left V 2 bases short and J 6 bases short, with 13 bases between. Germline CDR1 is MDHEN and CDR2 is SYDVKM. CDR3 in DNA: TGTGCCAGCAGTTTACTAGGGCCGGGGGCTGAAGCTTTCTTT. It is translated as CASSLLGPGAEAFF. Full variable domain (remainder filled in from reference TRBV28 and TRBJ1-1): DVKVTQSSRYLVKRTGEKVFLECVQDMDHENMFWYRQDPGLGLRLIYFSYDVKMKEKGDIPEGYSVSREKKERFSLILESASTNQTSMYLCASSLLGPGAEAFFGQGTRLTVV.

This rearrangement joins TRBV18 to TRBJ1-1; no firm D call. CDR3 length equals 12 residues. Trimming pared 1 base from V and 0 bases from J, leaving 0 bases between. Germline assignment: CDR1 KGHSH and CDR2 LQKENI. This chain's CDR3 is CASSPLNTEAFF. The CDR3 nucleotides are TGTGCCAGCTCACCACTGAACACTGAAGCTTTCTTT.

The chain combines TRBV6-4 with TRBJ2-5, with TRBD1 as a possible D gene (6 bases). V lost 0 bases and J 5 bases, leaving 19 bases between the germline ends. In germline, CDR1 is MRHNA, CDR2 SNTAGT. CDR3 size: 17 residues. Here the CDR3 reads CASSDSPRTAHGETQYF. DNA of the CDR3: TGTGCCAGCAGTGACTCCCCCCGGACAGCCCATGGCGAGACCCAGTACTTC.

V and J are TRBV21-1 and TRBJ1-4. TRBV21-1 is deemed a pseudogene. The length of the CDR3 is 14 residues. The CDR3 DNA follows: TGTGCCAGCAGCCCCCACGGGGGATCGGGGAAACTGTTTTTT. It specifies CASSPHGGSGKLFF.

V usage is TRBV4-3 and J usage is TRBJ1-4; no reliable D call. The CDR3 contains 15 residues. V was pared by 4 bases and J by 7 bases, with 16 bases between. Per germline, CDR1 LGHNA and CDR2 YSLEER. The CDR3 nucleotides are TGCGCCAGCAGCCCGTGCGGAAGGGAGTGTGAAAAACTGTTTTTT. The encoded protein is CASSPCGRECEKLFF.

The chain links TRBV11-3 to TRBJ1-3; no clear D. The CDR3 spans 13 residues. V lost 0 bases, J lost 3 bases, and 3 bases lay in between. Per germline, CDR1 SGHNT and CDR2 YENEEA. The CDR3 loop is CASSLERGNTIYF. Written as DNA, the CDR3 is TGTGCCAGCAGCTTAGAGCGTGGAAACACCATATATTTT.

The CDR3 coding sequence is TGTGCCTGGCGGGACAGGGAGTTACTGTTTTTT. Translation: CAWRDRELLFF. The chain recombines TRBV30 with TRBJ2-2; 9 bases map to TRBD1. The CDR3 length is 11 residues. CDR1 and CDR2 from the germline V gene are GTSNPN and SVGIG (reference sequence). With V trimmed by 5 bases and J by 14 bases, 6 bases remained unmatched.

This CDR3 is CASSFRGNSPLHF. CDR3 DNA sequence: TGTGCCAGCAGCTTTAGGGGAAATTCACCCCTCCACTTT. J is TRBJ1-6 and V is TRBV7-2; D is possibly TRBD1 (5 bases). The germline V gene encodes CDR1 SGHTA and CDR2 FQGNSA. V gave up 3 bases and J gave up 7 bases, with 7 bases separating them. This CDR3 is built from 13 residues.

Here the CDR3 reads CASSELQGFGNTIYF. CDR3 nucleotides: TGTGCCAGCAGCGAGTTACAGGGCTTTGGAAACACCATATATTTT. V usage is TRBV9 and J usage is TRBJ1-3; TRBD1 is a possible D gene (6 bases). V shed 3 bases and J shed 3 bases, with 13 bases lying between them. Germline V gives CDR1 SGDLS, CDR2 YYNGEE. This CDR3 is built from 15 residues.

The chain employs TRBV27 and TRBJ2-1; a weak D match, TRBD1 (5 bases). This CDR3 contains 13 residues. CDR1 and CDR2 (germline): MNHEY, SMNVEV (reference sequence). V gave up 3 bases and J gave up 7 bases, with 10 bases separating them. The CDR3 DNA follows: TGTGCCAGCAGTTTTGTCAAGGGGAATGAGCAGTTCTTC. Protein: CASSFVKGNEQFF.

CDR3 bases: TGTGCCAGCAGCAAACTTGCCGGGACAGGGTTCTACGAGCAGTACTTC. This encodes CASSKLAGTGFYEQYF. J is TRBJ2-7 and V is TRBV6-6, with 9 bases that match TRBD1. J lost 3 bases, V lost 6 bases, and 12 bases had no gene match. The germline gives CDR1 MNHNY, CDR2 SVGAGI (reference sequence). The CDR3 runs 16 residues.

The chain is built from TRBV3-1 (or the pseudogene TRBV3-2) and TRBJ2-5; D is unresolved. The germline V and J ends were trimmed by 5 bases and 5 bases, with 9 bases remaining between them. The CDR3 length is 12 residues. Germline V gene data show CDR1 as LGHDT and CDR2 as YNNKEL (reference sequence). For the CDR3, the DNA is TGTGCCAGCAGCGCCCAGAGGGAGACCCAGTACTTC. This codes for CASSAQRETQYF.

This clone showed up just once. V usage is TRBV27 and J usage is TRBJ1-2; unclear D gene. This CDR3 is 13 amino acids long. V lost 5 bases and J 4 bases, leaving 11 bases between the germline ends. Per germline, CDR1 MNHEY and CDR2 SMNVEV (reference sequence). CDR3 in amino acids: CASSQGGGYGYTF. The CDR3 coding sequence is TGTGCCAGCAGTCAAGGTGGAGGCTATGGCTACACCTTC.

V usage is TRBV30 and J usage is TRBJ2-3, with 10 bases aligning to TRBD2. Germline V gene lookup returns CDR1 GTSNPN and CDR2 SVGIG (reference sequence). The CDR3 has 14 amino acids. V gave up 8 bases and J gave up 2 bases; unmatched junction bases: 7. In DNA, the CDR3 is TGTGCCCTCTCACTAGCGGGGTCCACAGATACGCAGTATTTT. It is translated as CALSLAGSTDTQYF.